This passage covers 27 T cell receptor beta chains from one sample sequenced in a study of shared clonotypes between healthy human individuals. The data were produced by immunoSEQ multiplex PCR, yet TCRdb's version contains in-frame clones alone and is incomplete. The sample consists of millions of clones, roughly nine tenths of them appearing once. The source material was naive CD4+ T cells sorted from blood. Subset of the sample: CD45RA+ positively selected. Receptors originate from a man younger than 35 in good health.

The chain joins TRBV4-2 to TRBJ2-7, with 8 bases aligning to TRBD2. The CDR3 loop spans 17 amino acids. Germline values: CDR1 LGHNA, CDR2 YNFKEQ. The V gene end was trimmed by 0 bases and the J gene end by 5 bases; junction bases not matched to a gene: 12. CDR3 DNA sequence: TGTGCCAGCAGCCAAGAGTGGAGGACTAGCCGGGATCACGAGCAGTACTTC. This gives the protein CASSQEWRTSRDHEQYF.

The rearrangement uses TRBV4-1 and TRBJ2-1; D remains unclear. V was shortened by 5 bases and J by 0 bases, with 17 bases between the two germline ends. The germline V gene has CDR1 MGHRA and CDR2 YSYEKL. The CDR3 length is 17 residues. The CDR3 protein is CASSSTQLPSSYNEQFF. For the CDR3, the DNA is TGCGCCAGCAGCTCGACACAACTTCCGAGCTCCTACAATGAGCAGTTCTTC.

The chain is built from TRBV5-4 and TRBJ2-1, with 7 bases identical to TRBD2. CDR3 size: 16 residues. V gave up 4 bases and J gave up 0 bases; unmatched junction bases: 7. The germline gives CDR1 SGHNT, CDR2 YYREEE (reference sequence). This CDR3 reads CASSGAGGSSYNEQFF. CDR3 DNA: TGTGCCAGCAGCGGGGCAGGCGGGAGCTCCTACAATGAGCAGTTCTTC.

The chain combines TRBV18 with TRBJ1-1; maybe TRBD1 (6 bases). Between the trimmed V and J ends, which lost 8 bases and 4 bases, there was a span of 14 bases. The germline gives CDR1 KGHSH, CDR2 LQKENI. The CDR3 has 13 residues. The CDR3 DNA reads as TGTGCCAGCACAGATAAGGGGGGCACTGAAGCTTTCTTT. Protein sequence: CASTDKGGTEAFF.

V is TRBV19 and J is TRBJ1-5; D not resolved. The CDR3 has 15 amino acids. CDR1 and CDR2 from the germline V gene are LNHDA and SQIVND (reference sequence). Trimming cost V 6 bases and J 4 bases, with 16 bases left between them. The CDR3 region has the DNA TGTGCCAGTAGCCTGTCTACGGGCCGGAATCAGCCCCAGCATTTT. This codes for CASSLSTGRNQPQHF.

The chain links TRBV10-3 to TRBJ2-3; no clear D. This CDR3 is built from 13 residues. Germline-derived CDR1 and CDR2 are ENHRY and SYGVKD. Trimming left V 0 bases short and J 4 bases short, with 5 bases between. The CDR3 is CAISESQADTQYF. The CDR3 DNA reads as TGTGCCATCAGTGAGTCTCAAGCAGATACGCAGTATTTT.

The chain carries TRBV21-1 and TRBJ2-2; the table's TRBD2 call for D was not verified on the DNA. TRBV21-1 is tagged as a pseudogene. The CDR3 spans 14 residues. The CDR3 loop is CASSIGGNTGELFF. CDR3 sequence (DNA): TGTGCCAGCAGCATCGGGGGGAACACCGGGGAGCTGTTTTTT.

The chain is built from TRBV27 and TRBJ2-3; D remains unclear. The CDR3 spans 16 residues. Germline V gives CDR1 MNHEY, CDR2 SMNVEV (reference sequence). Trimming shortened V by 1 base and J by 0 bases, and 11 bases separated the two germline ends. This chain's CDR3 is CASSLFRVSSTDTQYF. The CDR3 nucleotides read TGTGCCAGCAGTTTATTTAGGGTGTCTAGCACAGATACGCAGTATTTT.

J is TRBJ2-5 and V is TRBV2; the D call may be TRBD1 or TRBD2 (5 bases each). Germline V gene lookup returns CDR1 SNHLY and CDR2 FYNNEI. This CDR3 region has 14 residues. The V end lost 2 bases, the J end lost 1 base, and 8 bases lay between the germline ends. CDR3 sequence reads: CASSEWGSQETQYF. The CDR3 DNA follows: TGTGCCAGCAGTGAATGGGGGAGCCAAGAGACCCAGTACTTC.

The chain couples TRBV27 to TRBJ1-1; D remains ambiguous. In germline, CDR1 is MNHEY, CDR2 SMNVEV (reference sequence). The V end lost 4 bases, the J end lost 0 bases, and 6 bases lay between the germline ends. This CDR3 contains 13 residues. CDR3 DNA: TGTGCCAGCAGTTATCAGGTGAACACTGAAGCTTTCTTT. Translating gives CASSYQVNTEAFF.

Notes on this clone: Different DNA sequences within this sample yield the same CDR3. The chain recombines TRBV28 with TRBJ2-3, with TRBD2 matching over 12 bases. Germline CDR1 reads MDHEN; CDR2 reads SYDVKM. V shed 0 bases and J 2 bases; nucleotides not matched to a gene: 3. This CDR3 region has 17 residues. The CDR3 nucleotides read TGTGCCAGCAGTTTATGGGCTAGCGGGGGGGCCACAGATACGCAGTATTTT. This sequence encodes CASSLWASGGATDTQYF.

This clone was seen just once. V gene TRBV5-1 combines with J gene TRBJ2-2, with 8 positions matching TRBD1. V shed 3 bases, J shed 4 bases, and the junction held 8 bases outside the gene matches. Germline V CDR1 and CDR2: SGHRS, YFSETQ. The CDR3 has 16 residues. The CDR3 coding sequence is TGCGCCAGCAGCTCCGCGGGACAGGCGGGCACCGGGGAGCTGTTTTTT. This translates into CASSSAGQAGTGELFF.

This chain joins TRBV7-7 and TRBJ2-5; TRBD2 aligns across 12 bases. Germline-derived CDR1 and CDR2 are SSHAT and FNYEAQ (reference sequence). This CDR3 is built from 16 residues. The CDR3 DNA reads as TGTGCTAGCGCCTTCCAAGGACTAGCGGGGCAAGAGACCCAGTACTTC. Translation gives CASAFQGLAGQETQYF. The full variable domain, with the rest looked up from reference TRBV7-7 and TRBJ2-5, is GAGVSQSPRYKVTKRGQDVTLRCDPISSHATLYWYQQALGQGPEFLTYFNYEAQPDKSGLPSDRFSAERPEGSISTLTIQRTEQRDSAMYRCASAFQGLAGQETQYFGPGTRLLVL.

This rearrangement joins TRBV6-4 to TRBJ1-1; D ambiguous. The germline CDR1 and CDR2 sequences are MRHNA and SNTAGT. The CDR3 extends over 13 amino acids. V was trimmed by 6 bases and J by 3 bases, leaving 11 bases between them. The CDR3 region is CASRRHTDTEAFF. The CDR3 DNA follows: TGTGCCAGCAGGAGACACACCGACACTGAAGCTTTCTTT.

J is TRBJ1-2 and V is TRBV5-6; D is possibly TRBD1 (5 bases). V lost 0 bases, J lost 8 bases, and 11 bases lay in between. This CDR3 is 13 amino acids long. CDR1 is SGHDT and CDR2 is YYEEEE in the germline V gene. CDR3 nucleotide sequence: TGTGCCAGCAGCTTGGTAGGGGCGCAGGGCTACACCTTC. Its protein product is CASSLVGAQGYTF. Based on the CDR3 plus reference TRBV5-6 and TRBJ1-2, the full variable domain is DAGVTQSPTHLIKTRGQQVTLRCSPKSGHDTVSWYQQALGQGPQFIFQYYEEEERQRGNFPDRFSGHQFPNYSSELNVNALLLGDSALYLCASSLVGAQGYTFGSGTRLTVV.

The chain employs TRBV20-1 and TRBJ1-4; D ambiguous. Trimming cost V 3 bases and J 5 bases, with 4 bases left between them. The CDR3 is made up of 11 amino acids. CDR1 is DFQATT and CDR2 is SNEGSKA in the germline V gene (reference sequence). The CDR3 nucleotides are TGCAGTGCTAGCGTCAATGAAAAACTGTTTTTT. Its translation: CSASVNEKLFF.

The genes are TRBV6-5 and TRBJ1-4; 9 nucleotides line up with TRBD1. The length of the CDR3 is 15 residues. V lost 0 bases and J lost 7; bases outside the gene matches: 3. Germline V CDR1 and CDR2: MNHEY, SVGAGI. The DNA of the CDR3 is TGTGCCAGCAGTTACTCCGGGACAGGGAGTGAAAAACTGTTTTTT. Amino acids: CASSYSGTGSEKLFF.

This sequence joins TRBV7-2 and TRBJ2-5, with D perhaps TRBD2 (7 bases). Looked up from germline, CDR1 is SGHTA and CDR2 is FQGNSA. Trimming stripped 2 bases from V and 2 bases from J, with 15 bases between. The CDR3 length is 16 residues. CDR3 nucleotides: TGTGCCAGCAGCTTAAGAGGGGGGGAGGGTCAAGAGACCCAGTACTTC. It translates to CASSLRGGEGQETQYF.

V usage is TRBV10-3 and J usage is TRBJ2-7; D might be TRBD1 or TRBD2, each matching 6 bases. V was cut by 6 bases and J by 4 bases, with 19 bases left in between. Germline V lookup: CDR1 ENHRY, CDR2 SYGVKD. CDR3 length equals 15 residues. As DNA, the CDR3 is TGTGCCATCAGACCCGGACAGCCCGGGGGATACGAGCAGTACTTC. Its protein is CAIRPGQPGGYEQYF.

V and J are TRBV6-6 and TRBJ1-6; tentatively, D is TRBD1 (6 bases). Germline CDR1 MNHNY, CDR2 SVGAGI (reference sequence). Trimming shortened V by 4 bases and J by 7 bases, and 14 bases separated the two germline ends. The CDR3 has 15 amino acids. Here the CDR3 DNA reads TGTGCCAGCAGTTCTACTTCGACAGGAAATTCACCCCTCCACTTT. This sequence encodes CASSSTSTGNSPLHF.

The chain uses TRBV5-4 and TRBJ2-7; 8 positions agree with TRBD2. Germline V gives CDR1 SGHNT, CDR2 YYREEE (reference sequence). The CDR3 loop spans 16 amino acids. The ends lost 5 bases at V and 2 bases at J; junction bases unmatched: 12. The CDR3 DNA reads as TGTGCCAGCAGGAAGCCGGGACTAGAGGACCCCTACGAGCAGTACTTC. Residues: CASRKPGLEDPYEQYF.

As for this clone: The sample holds other DNA sequences that translate to the same CDR3. The chain is built from TRBV30 and TRBJ2-5; D gene unclear. V was shortened by 1 base and J by 1 base, with 16 bases between the two germline ends. Germline CDR1 and CDR2: GTSNPN and SVGIG (reference sequence). This CDR3 has 16 residues. CDR3 nucleotide sequence: TGTGCCTGGAGTGATGTGGACCCATTCTTCCAAGAGACCCAGTACTTC. Protein product: CAWSDVDPFFQETQYF.

The chain is built from TRBV7-9 and TRBJ2-1; D is uncertain. V gave up 3 bases and J gave up 11 bases, with 8 bases separating them. From germline, CDR1 is SEHNR and CDR2 FQNEAQ (reference sequence). This CDR3 is 11 amino acids long. The CDR3 nucleotides read TGTGCCAGCAGCTTTGTGTGGAAGCAGTTCTTC. Translating it yields CASSFVWKQFF.

The V call is TRBV2, the J call TRBJ2-7; D call uncertain. This CDR3 has 14 residues. The ends were cut back, 1 base at V and 5 bases at J, with 12 bases in the middle. The germline CDR1 and CDR2 sequences are SNHLY and FYNNEI. CDR3 sequence reads: CASSEVVPSDEQYF. Here the CDR3 DNA reads TGTGCCAGCAGTGAAGTGGTCCCTTCAGACGAGCAGTACTTC.

The V gene is TRBV6-1, the J gene TRBJ2-2; possible D gene TRBD1, 6 bases. The CDR3 has 16 residues. The V gene's germline CDR1 is MNHNS and CDR2 SASEGT. Trimming left V 1 base short and J 1 base short, with 10 bases between. CDR3: CASSEVPRGNTGELFF. The DNA of the CDR3 is TGTGCCAGCAGTGAAGTACCCAGGGGGAACACCGGGGAGCTGTTTTTT.

The genes are TRBV7-8 and TRBJ2-5, with D tentatively TRBD2 (5 bases). The J call is in doubt because the DNA end fits TRBJ2-7 better. CDR1 SGHVS and CDR2 FQNEAQ come from the germline V gene. The CDR3 is made up of 15 amino acids. CDR3 loop: CASSAGAVASYEQYF. DNA for the CDR3: TGTGCCAGCAGCGCCGGAGCGGTAGCATCTTACGAGCAGTACTTC.

This chain uses TRBV10-3 with TRBJ1-2; 8 bases agree with TRBD1. This CDR3 contains 15 residues. V shed 2 bases, J shed 4 bases, and the junction held 6 bases outside the gene matches. Germline CDR1 reads ENHRY; CDR2 reads SYGVKD. The CDR3 protein is CAISEQTGAGYGYTF. The CDR3 bases are TGTGCCATCAGTGAGCAGACAGGGGCGGGCTATGGCTACACCTTC.